This T cell receptor beta chain appears in the sequencing data of a study of OX40 agonist ivuxolimab in advanced cancers. Study in general: Every 2 weeks, patients received ivuxolimab intravenously, dosed at 0.01 to 10 mg/kg. Melanoma, hepatocellular carcinoma, head and neck or renal cell cancer occurred in dose-escalation patients. The mean age was approximately 60 years, ranging from about 20 to 85, with under 90% of participants male.

Regarding the study as a whole: The mean number of expanded clones was higher in CD8+ T cells than in CD4+.

Produced via immunoSEQ multiplex PCR; TCRdb's table is partial and in-frame only. The sample holds 14,000 or so clones, roughly 79% seen once. The germline V and J ends were trimmed by 4 bases and 5 bases, with 14 bases remaining between them. The germline V gene encodes CDR1 SGHAT and CDR2 FQNNGV. CDR3 length equals 15 residues. For this clone: Its specificity is unknown.

Specimen: CD4+ or CD8+ T cells sorted from blood, collected in a trial of the OX40 agonist ivuxolimab. The chain is built from TRBV11-2 and TRBJ1-4; a possible D gene is TRBD1 (6 bases). The source is an adult with an advanced solid tumor such as melanoma, head and neck, liver or kidney cancer. CDR3 amino acids: CASSSPGQRNEKLFF. The CDR3 DNA reads TGTGCCAGCAGCTCCCCGGGACAAAGGAATGAAAAACTGTTTTTT. Based on the CDR3 plus reference TRBV11-2 and TRBJ1-4, the full variable domain is EAGVAQSPRYKIIEKRQSVAFWCNPISGHATLYWYQQILGQGPKLLIQFQNNGVVDDSQLPKDRFSAERLKGVDSTLKIQPAKLEDSAVYLCASSSPGQRNEKLFFGSGTQLSVL.